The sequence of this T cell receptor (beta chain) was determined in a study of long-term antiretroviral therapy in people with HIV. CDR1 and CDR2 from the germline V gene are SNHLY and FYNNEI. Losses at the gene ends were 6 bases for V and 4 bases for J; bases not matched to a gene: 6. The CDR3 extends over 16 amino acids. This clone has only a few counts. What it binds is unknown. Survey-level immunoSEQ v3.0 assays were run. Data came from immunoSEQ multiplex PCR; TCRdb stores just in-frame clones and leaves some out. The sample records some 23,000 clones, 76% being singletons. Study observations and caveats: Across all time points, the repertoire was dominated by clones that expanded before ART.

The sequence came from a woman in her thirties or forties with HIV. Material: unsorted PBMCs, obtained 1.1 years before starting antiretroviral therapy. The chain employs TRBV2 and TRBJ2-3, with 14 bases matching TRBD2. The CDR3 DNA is TGTGCCAGCAGGGGACTAGCGGGAGTTATTTCAGATACGCAGTATTTT. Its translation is CASRGLAGVISDTQYF.